The clone carrying this TCR beta chain came up a few times. As yet, its antigen is unknown. This sample stems from a study of identifying expanded T cells in peripheral blood. Study findings and constraints: Over approximately two and four weeks, about 17 and 20 clones changed, versus around 1.3 between replicates. Clone count variance between roughly 2-week samples rose with total template count.

Profiled with immunoSEQ multiplex PCR; TCRdb holds only in-frame clones, not every one. The table has about 100,000 clones, around 90% seen once. The TCR comes from a person between 18 and 70 years old in good health. The sample was blood.

The CDR3 sequence: CASSLTGSNIYGYTF. CDR3 DNA sequence: TGTGCCAGCAGCTTAACAGGGTCGAATATTTATGGCTACACCTTC. The chain joins TRBV7-3 to TRBJ1-2, with no clear D. The CDR3 extends over 15 amino acids. V gave up 0 bases and J gave up 5 bases, with 13 bases separating them. The germline gives CDR1 SGHTA, CDR2 FQGTGA.